The clone carrying this T cell receptor beta chain has at least ten counts. As yet, its antigen is unknown. The CDR3 end lies 3 residues beyond the end of the read and is filled in from the germline J gene. The assay was immunoSEQ multiplex PCR, and TCRdb's table has in-frame clones only and misses some. Observed in the sample are over 35,000 clones, none of them singletons. The sample originates from a study of T cell clonality in common variable immunodeficiency. Whole-study findings and limits: Common variable immunodeficiency TCR beta sequences reportedly had fewer deletions and N-nucleotide insertions. T cell subpopulation sequencing would be needed to explain CVID clonality. Compared with controls, CVID subjects had fewer shared TCRbeta clones.

The CDR3 sequence is 13 residues long. Looked up from germline, CDR1 is SNHLY and CDR2 is FYNNEI. Trimming cost V 5 bases and J 7 bases; bases outside gene matches: 5. Heparinized whole blood, about 4.5 to 8.5 ml, came from each donor. This chain joins TRBV2 and TRBJ1-5, with TRBD1 matching over 7 bases. This TCR was sampled from a person aged 18 to 75 in good health. The sequenced sample consisted of peripheral blood mononuclear cells. The CDR3 loop reads CASSTGVRQPQHF. CDR3 DNA, as far as it was read: TGTGCCAGCAGTACAGGGGTAAGACAGCCC.